A single sample gave rise to the 4 T cell receptor beta chains below, sequenced in a study of graft-versus-host responses after intestinal transplantation. TCRdb keeps only in-frame clones here, not all; method: immunoSEQ multiplex PCR. The sample includes approximately 99,000 clones, 91% of them seen just once. These receptors' targets are unknown. The material was unstimulated CD4+ T cells sorted from spleen or lymph node cells, obtained before transplant. The origin of the receptors is a human donor who was the organ donor for an intestinal transplant.

The chain employs TRBV5-6 and TRBJ1-2; D not resolved. Germline V CDR1 and CDR2: SGHDT, YYEEEE. This CDR3 spans 15 amino acids. V dropped 6 bases and J dropped 4 bases, with 19 bases sitting between them. CDR3 sequence reads: CASNVGFNRVYGYTF. CDR3 sequence (DNA): TGTGCCAGCAACGTTGGGTTTAACAGAGTCTATGGCTACACCTTC.

V gene TRBV18 combines with J gene TRBJ1-6; 7 bases fit TRBD1. V trimming: 3 bases; J trimming: 4 bases; junction bases outside the gene matches: 6. Germline values: CDR1 KGHSH, CDR2 LQKENI. This CDR3 contains 16 residues. CDR3 nucleotides: TGTGCCAGCTCACCGAGGACAGGCGTGTATAATTCACCCCTCCACTTT. This sequence encodes CASSPRTGVYNSPLHF.

The V and J genes are TRBV29-1 and TRBJ1-3, with D perhaps matching TRBD1 (6 bases). CDR1 SQVTM and CDR2 ANQGSEA come from the germline V gene. The CDR3 extends over 15 amino acids. V lost 5 bases, J lost 0 bases, and 14 bases lay in between. CDR3 sequence (DNA): TGCAGCGTTTCCGGGACACGCGTCTCTGGAAACACCATATATTTT. This translates into CSVSGTRVSGNTIYF. Based on the CDR3 plus reference TRBV29-1 and TRBJ1-3, the full variable domain is SAVISQKPSRDICQRGTSLTIQCQVDSQVTMMFWYRQQPGQSLTLIATANQGSEATYESGFVIDKFPISRPNLTFSTLTVSNMSPEDSSIYLCSVSGTRVSGNTIYFGEGSWLTVV.

V and J are TRBV4-2 and TRBJ2-5, with TRBD1 identical over 7 bases. V was pared by 3 bases and J by 4 bases, with 8 bases of the junction left unmatched. Germline V gives CDR1 LGHNA, CDR2 YNFKEQ. CDR3 length: 15 residues. The CDR3 DNA is TGTGCCAGCAGCCAGGTTACAGGGGTTAGAGAGACCCAGTACTTC. Translating it yields CASSQVTGVRETQYF.